A single sample is the source of the 10 T cell receptor beta chains below, sequenced in a study of blood T cell repertoires in COVID-19. Clones were read by immunoSEQ multiplex PCR, and TCRdb kept only the in-frame ones, dropping some. Counted here are about 110,000 clones, 88% occurring once; the ten biggest clones make up over 2%. Sequenced: peripheral blood. The receptor source for this set is a human donor in a cohort sampled during active COVID-19.

This clone was counted once. The chain couples TRBV6-5 to TRBJ1-1; D is unclear. Germline-derived CDR1 and CDR2 are MNHEY and SVGAGI. V gave up 4 bases and J gave up 5 bases, with 8 bases separating them. The CDR3 runs to 12 residues. The CDR3 loop reads CASSSTPTEAFF. Written as DNA, the CDR3 is TGTGCCAGCAGTTCCACTCCTACTGAAGCTTTCTTT.

The chain is built from TRBV29-1 and TRBJ1-2; TRBD1 aligns across 8 bases. The CDR3 sequence is 13 residues long. The V gene's germline CDR1 is SQVTM and CDR2 ANQGSEA. Trimming cost V 5 bases and J 6 bases; bases outside gene matches: 8. The DNA for the CDR3 is TGCAGCGTTCTTGTGGACAGGGAACATGGCTACACCTTC. Translating it yields CSVLVDREHGYTF.

V usage is TRBV3-1 (or the pseudogene TRBV3-2) and J usage is TRBJ2-5; TRBD2 aligns across 14 bases. The trim removed 3 bases at V and 6 bases at J, leaving 3 bases unmatched. Per the germline V gene, CDR1 is LGHDT and CDR2 is YNNKEL (reference sequence). The CDR3 totals 15 residues. CDR3 protein: CASSHGTSGRKTQYF. CDR3 nucleotides: TGTGCCAGCAGCCACGGGACTAGCGGGAGAAAGACCCAGTACTTC.

The V and J genes are TRBV19 and TRBJ1-2, with 8 positions matching TRBD1. J gave up 4 bases and V 9 bases, and 10 bases lay outside the gene matches. The CDR3 spans 14 residues. The germline gives CDR1 LNHDA, CDR2 SQIVND (reference sequence). In DNA form, the CDR3 reads TGTGCCAGCCTCGGACAGGGACATCGCTATGGCTACACCTTC. As protein: CASLGQGHRYGYTF.

J is TRBJ1-2 and V is TRBV18, with a weak D call TRBD1 (5 bases). The ends were cut back, 1 base at V and 6 bases at J, with 9 bases in the middle. This CDR3 spans 13 amino acids. CDR1 KGHSH and CDR2 LQKENI come from the germline V gene. The CDR3 loop is CASSPQTTDGYTF. The CDR3 nucleotides are TGTGCCAGCTCACCACAGACGACAGATGGCTACACCTTC.

J is TRBJ2-5 and V is TRBV9; 14 bases map to TRBD2. The germline V gene encodes CDR1 SGDLS and CDR2 YYNGEE. The CDR3 is 18 amino acids. J lost 1 base, V lost 0 bases, and 5 bases had no gene match. CDR3 coding DNA: TGTGCCAGCAGCGTAGGGACTAGCGGGGGGCCTTCCCAAGAGACCCAGTACTTC. This codes for CASSVGTSGGPSQETQYF.

The rearrangement uses TRBV7-9 and TRBJ2-7, with 9 bases fitting TRBD2. The CDR3 runs 16 residues. V lost 0 bases, J lost 2 bases, and 5 bases stayed unmatched. Germline assignment: CDR1 SEHNR and CDR2 FQNEAQ (reference sequence). In DNA form, the CDR3 reads TGTGCCAGCAGCTTAGCGGCGGCTAGCGGGACCTACGAGCAGTACTTC. The encoded protein is CASSLAAASGTYEQYF.

The chain links TRBV30 to TRBJ1-1; D perhaps matches TRBD1 (6 bases). The CDR3 is made up of 11 amino acids. V lost 5 bases, J lost 7 bases, and 11 bases lay in between. Germline CDR1 GTSNPN, CDR2 SVGIG (reference sequence). CDR3 amino acids: CAWGGAVEAFF. The CDR3 region has the DNA TGTGCCTGGGGGGGGGCAGTTGAAGCTTTCTTT.

J is TRBJ1-2 and V is TRBV30, with a weak D call TRBD1 (5 bases). This CDR3 region has 11 residues. Germline V gene data show CDR1 as GTSNPN and CDR2 as SVGIG (reference sequence). V dropped 3 bases and J dropped 5 bases, with 7 bases sitting between them. This chain's CDR3 is CAWRGGYGYTF. DNA of the CDR3: TGTGCCTGGAGGGGGGGTTATGGCTACACCTTC.

V and J are TRBV6-1 and TRBJ1-2, with 8 positions matching TRBD1. Germline V lookup: CDR1 MNHNS, CDR2 SASEGT. The CDR3 is made up of 17 amino acids. The ends lost 3 bases at V and 4 bases at J; junction bases unmatched: 13. CDR3 DNA: TGTGCCAGCAGTGAGGACAGGGTATTGGTTGCGGTCTATGGCTACACCTTC. Translated: CASSEDRVLVAVYGYTF.